This T cell receptor beta chain appears in the sequencing data of a study of CD4 and CD8 cells across lung adenocarcinoma regions. This clonotype was detected many times. CDR1 is MGHRA and CDR2 is YSYEKL in the germline V gene. CDR3 length: 14 amino acids. Trimming removed 4 bases at V and 3 bases at J, with 10 bases between. TCRdb analysed the PCR reads with MiXCR anew, one entry per CDR3 protein. The sample has about 27,000 distinct CDR3 sequences; 53% are singletons. The sample taken for sequencing was CD8+ T cells from the center of a lung tumor. V gene TRBV4-1 combines with J gene TRBJ2-1, with D uncertain. The TCR was taken from a male donor with lung adenocarcinoma. The CD4 and CD8 labels of this study may be unreliable. This CDR3 reads CASSLQGNYNEQFF. CDR3 nucleotides: TGCGCCAGCAGCCTACAAGGGAACTACAATGAGCAGTTCTTC.